The clone carrying this T cell receptor beta chain occurred many times. The sample belongs to a study of human T cells and chemical hapten exposure. Time point of the sample: healthy volunteer bleed at 6 weeks. The starting material, unfractionated whole blood, was used for total RNA extraction. The ends lost 6 bases at V and 6 bases at J; junction bases unmatched: 6. This CDR3 is 15 amino acids long. CDR1 and CDR2 from the germline V gene are DFQATT and SNEGSKA (reference sequence). Via MiXCR, TCRdb re-called the RACE reads, giving one row per CDR3 protein. The table lists about 80,000 distinct CDR3 sequences, 8.5% to 10% of them singletons.

The clonotype originates from a female donor in good health. Some clones in this sample may be carry-over from other donors' samples. J is TRBJ2-1 and V is TRBV20-1; 15 bases are shared with TRBD2. The material sequenced was whole blood. The CDR3 nucleotides are TGCAGTGCAACGAGGACTAGCGGGGGGGTCAATGAGCAGTTCTTC. Encoded protein: CSATRTSGGVNEQFF.